This TCR beta chain was identified during a study of regulatory T cells in long-lasting Graves disease. Findings of the study overall: Patients with persistent disease showed a bias toward TRBV28, TRBJ1-2 and TRBJ2-5.

To make TCR beta libraries, researchers used iRepertoire HTBI primers and Arm-PCR of CDR3 regions. A single record per CDR3 protein comes from TCRdb applying MiXCR to the multiplex PCR reads. The sample contains about 620,000 distinct CDR3 sequences, roughly 15% of which appear only once. This sample's time point: newly diagnosed GD, antithyroid drugs for less than 3 months. RNA extracted from PBMCs served as the sequencing template. Blood from the periphery, about 9 milliliters in all, was drawn into EDTA tubes. This clonotype showed up just a few times. What it recognizes is unknown. The germline gives CDR1 LGHNA, CDR2 YNFKEQ. The CDR3 has 15 amino acids. V shed 1 base and J shed 1 base, with 11 bases lying between them. This sample was also put to use in a study of T cells in Graves' hyperthyroidism and ophthalmopathy.

This sequence originates from a woman in her 30s with Graves disease. The starting material was peripheral blood mononuclear cells (PBMCs), obtained at new diagnosis, from a patient treated with antithyroid drugs. This chain uses TRBV4-2 with TRBJ2-7, with D perhaps TRBD1 (6 bases). The CDR3 loop reads CASSQATGGSYEQYF. Here the CDR3 DNA reads TGTGCCAGCAGCCAAGCGACAGGTGGGTCCTACGAGCAGTACTTC.